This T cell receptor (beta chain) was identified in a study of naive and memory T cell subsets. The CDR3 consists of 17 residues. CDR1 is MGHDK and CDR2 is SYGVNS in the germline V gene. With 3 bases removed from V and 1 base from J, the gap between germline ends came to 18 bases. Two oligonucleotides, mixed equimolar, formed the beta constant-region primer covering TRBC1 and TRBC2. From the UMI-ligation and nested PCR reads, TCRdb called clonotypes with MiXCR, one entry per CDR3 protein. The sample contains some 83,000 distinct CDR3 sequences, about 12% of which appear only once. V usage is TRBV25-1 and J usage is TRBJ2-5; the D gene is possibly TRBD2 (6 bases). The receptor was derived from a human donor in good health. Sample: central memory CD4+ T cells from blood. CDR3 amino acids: CASSEPRRAGSQETQYF. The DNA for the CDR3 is TGTGCCAGCAGTGAGCCCCGGAGGGCCGGGAGCCAAGAGACCCAGTACTTC.